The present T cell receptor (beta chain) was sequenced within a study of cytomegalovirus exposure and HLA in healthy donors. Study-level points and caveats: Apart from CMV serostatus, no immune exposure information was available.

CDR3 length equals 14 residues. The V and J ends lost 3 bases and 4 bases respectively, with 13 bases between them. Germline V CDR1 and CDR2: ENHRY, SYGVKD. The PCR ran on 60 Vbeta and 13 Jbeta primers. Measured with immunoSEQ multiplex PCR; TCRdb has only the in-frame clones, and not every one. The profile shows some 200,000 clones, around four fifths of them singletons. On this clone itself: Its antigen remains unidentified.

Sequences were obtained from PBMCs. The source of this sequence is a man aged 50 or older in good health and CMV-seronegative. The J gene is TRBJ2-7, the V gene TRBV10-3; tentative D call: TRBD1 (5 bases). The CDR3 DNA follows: TGTGCCATCAGTGATAAAGGGGCTGAGTACGAGCAGTACTTC. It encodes CAISDKGAEYEQYF.